The clone carrying this T cell receptor beta chain has more than one count but fewer than ten. In the authors' methods: Researchers report that nucleated cell counts were estimated from reference gene primer amplification. The protocol was immunoSEQ multiplex PCR, while the TCRdb copy is restricted to in-frame clones and leaves out a portion. V and J calls and clone size are copied from that table; D and trimming were computed from the DNA. The sample has 380,000 or so clones, approximately 86% seen once. The sample is drawn from a study of blood T cell repertoires in COVID-19. Study details: Material from acute and convalescent COVID-19 was sourced from the United States, Italy and Spain. From T cells, B-cell-depleted T cells, or PBMCs came the material, which was cDNA or gDNA.

The V gene end was trimmed by 3 bases and the J gene end by 8 bases; junction bases not matched to a gene: 11. The CDR3 length is 15 residues. Germline V gene sequence: CDR1 MGHDK, CDR2 SYGVNS. The clonotype originates from a woman aged 60-70 years with COVID-19, enrolled during active disease. Material for sequencing was peripheral blood. The V call is TRBV25-1, the J call TRBJ1-2, with TRBD1 identical over 8 bases. CDR3: CASSDDDRGVSGYTF. For the CDR3, the DNA is TGTGCCAGCAGTGACGACGACAGGGGAGTCAGCGGCTACACCTTC.